These 17 T cell receptor beta chains share one sample of origin, sequenced in a study of blood T cell repertoires in COVID-19. The assay was immunoSEQ multiplex PCR, and TCRdb's table has in-frame clones only and misses some. Among over 150,000 clones listed, roughly 86% were seen once. Material: peripheral blood. The origin of the receptors is a woman at least 80 years old with COVID-19, enrolled during active disease.

This clone has a handful of counts. V is TRBV7-9 and J is TRBJ2-7; the D gene is possibly TRBD1 (5 bases). Trimming removed 8 bases from V and 2 bases from J, with 16 bases in between. From germline, CDR1 is SEHNR and CDR2 FQNEAQ (reference sequence). CDR3 length: 14 amino acids. The CDR3 spells CASSDAGLAYEQYF. CDR3 nucleotides: TGTGCCAGCTCGGACGCAGGGCTTGCCTACGAGCAGTACTTC.

The CDR3 DNA reads as TGTGCCAGCAGCCAAGACACAAAGTACGAGCAGTACTTC. It codes for CASSQDTKYEQYF. This rearrangement joins TRBV14 to TRBJ2-7, with D uncertain. The V gene's germline CDR1 is SGHDN and CDR2 FVKESK. CDR3 length: 13 amino acids. V lost 0 bases and J lost 4, with 7 bases in between.

V gene TRBV28 combines with J gene TRBJ1-2; TRBD1 is a possible D gene (5 bases). CDR1 MDHEN and CDR2 SYDVKM come from the germline V gene. V lost 6 bases and J 4 bases, leaving 15 bases between the germline ends. The CDR3 consists of 14 residues. CDR3 residues: CASSTGYRSYGYTF. CDR3 nucleotide sequence: TGTGCCAGCAGCACAGGCTATCGGTCCTATGGCTACACCTTC.

The chain combines TRBV18 with TRBJ1-1; D unclear. CDR3 length: 12 amino acids. The V gene lost 2 bases and the J gene lost 10 bases, with 11 bases spanning the gap. Looked up from germline, CDR1 is KGHSH and CDR2 is LQKENI. CDR3 residues: CASSPEGVGAFF. CDR3 nucleotides: TGTGCCAGCTCACCAGAGGGTGTGGGAGCTTTCTTT.

This chain links TRBV24-1 with TRBJ1-1, with 7 nucleotides matching TRBD1. Germline values: CDR1 KGHDR, CDR2 SFDVKD. The CDR3 runs to 11 residues. CDR3 residues: CDTNRGTEAFF. CDR3 coding DNA: TGTGATACAAACAGGGGCACTGAAGCTTTCTTT.

The gene calls are TRBV29-1 and TRBJ2-7, with 8 bases matching TRBD1. The CDR3 length is 13 residues. Germline CDR1 SQVTM, CDR2 ANQGSEA. Germline trimming cut 4 bases from V and 4 bases from J; bases unmatched to any gene: 6. The DNA of the CDR3 is TGCAGCGTTGGAGGAGGACAGGGTTACGAGCAGTACTTC. Translation: CSVGGGQGYEQYF.

This clone came up once. This chain uses TRBV12-3 or TRBV12-4 with TRBJ1-2; D is uncertain. The CDR3 runs 13 residues. V was clipped by 3 bases and J by 7 bases, with 12 bases between them. The chain's CDR3 is CASSFDSSVGYTF. The CDR3 DNA reads TGTGCCAGCAGTTTTGACTCATCGGTTGGCTACACCTTC.

This chain joins TRBV7-2 and TRBJ2-2, with 9 bases lining up with TRBD2. J lost 8 bases, V lost 2 bases, and 3 bases had no gene match. Germline lookup yields CDR1 SGHTA and CDR2 FQGNSA. The CDR3 has 14 residues. In nucleotides, the CDR3 is TGTGCCAGCAGCTTAAGACTAGCGGCGGGGGAGCTGTTTTTT. Encoded protein: CASSLRLAAGELFF. Variable domain in full (rest from reference TRBV7-2 and TRBJ2-2): GAGVSQSPSNKVTEKGKDVELRCDPISGHTALYWYRQSLGQGLEFLIYFQGNSAPDKSGLPSDRFSAERTGGSVSTLTIQRTQQEDSAVYLCASSLRLAAGELFFGEGSRLTVL.

V gene TRBV13 combines with J gene TRBJ1-1; TRBD1 is a possible D gene (5 bases). Trimming took 1 base from V and 3 from J, leaving 15 bases between them. Germline assignment: CDR1 PRHDT and CDR2 FYEKMQ (reference sequence). This CDR3 region has 16 residues. The CDR3 is CASSLASGLVDTEAFF. CDR3 nucleotide sequence: TGTGCCAGCAGCTTAGCGTCAGGGTTGGTGGACACTGAAGCTTTCTTT. The full variable domain, with the rest looked up from reference TRBV13 and TRBJ1-1, is AAGVIQSPRHLIKEKRETATLKCYPIPRHDTVYWYQQGPGQDPQFLISFYEKMQSDKGSIPDRFSAQQFSDYHSELNMSSLELGDSALYFCASSLASGLVDTEAFFGQGTRLTVV.

V usage is TRBV6-5 and J usage is TRBJ2-5; 7 nucleotides line up with TRBD1. From germline, CDR1 is MNHEY and CDR2 SVGAGI. Trimming took 0 bases from V and 4 from J; bases not matched to a gene: 5. The CDR3 runs to 15 residues. CDR3 DNA: TGTGCCAGCAGTTACTCAGGGGCAGGGGGAGAGACCCAGTACTTC. This translates into CASSYSGAGGETQYF.

This chain joins TRBV4-2 and TRBJ2-5; 9 nucleotides align to TRBD1. Germline V gene data show CDR1 as LGHNA and CDR2 as YNFKEQ. The V gene end was trimmed by 0 bases and the J gene end by 3 bases; junction bases not matched to a gene: 5. The CDR3 loop spans 16 amino acids. The CDR3 nucleotides are TGTGCCAGCAGCCAAGATAGGGGGACAGGGAAAGAGACCCAGTACTTC. Amino acid sequence: CASSQDRGTGKETQYF.

The chain has TRBV9 and TRBJ2-1, with TRBD1 as a possible D gene (6 bases). Trimming took off 0 bases at V and 3 bases at J, with 10 bases between the two ends. The CDR3 covers 15 residues. In germline, CDR1 is SGDLS, CDR2 YYNGEE. The CDR3 DNA follows: TGTGCCAGCAGCGTAGGTAGAGGGGGCTACAATGAGCAGTTCTTC. Residues: CASSVGRGGYNEQFF.

The V gene is TRBV2, the J gene TRBJ2-3, with 8 bases matching TRBD2. The V gene's germline CDR1 is SNHLY and CDR2 FYNNEI. This CDR3 has 13 amino acids. V lost 8 bases and J lost 6; bases outside the gene matches: 7. The CDR3 DNA reads TGTGCCAGCGAACGGGAGGGCGCGGATACGCAGTATTTT. Its translation is CASEREGADTQYF.

The chain uses TRBV28 and TRBJ1-1; TRBD1 is a possible D gene (6 bases). The germline gives CDR1 MDHEN, CDR2 SYDVKM. The CDR3 has 10 residues. With 8 bases removed from V and 7 bases from J, the gap between germline ends came to 8 bases. The CDR3 loop is CASGQLEAFF. The CDR3 DNA is TGTGCCAGCGGACAGCTTGAAGCTTTCTTT.

The chain has TRBV14 and TRBJ1-1; unclear D gene. V lost 0 bases and J lost 0, with 5 bases in between. CDR3 length: 14 amino acids. The V gene's germline CDR1 is SGHDN and CDR2 FVKESK. The CDR3 spells CASSQDLVNTEAFF. The CDR3 DNA reads as TGTGCCAGCAGCCAAGATCTCGTGAACACTGAAGCTTTCTTT.

V gene TRBV7-3 combines with J gene TRBJ2-1; no firm D call. CDR1 SGHTA and CDR2 FQGTGA come from the germline V gene. The CDR3 totals 16 residues. The V gene lost 5 bases and the J gene lost 5 bases, with 19 bases spanning the gap. The CDR3 DNA sequence: TGTGCCAGCAGCCCGATAGCCCCTACCACACACAATGAGCAGTTCTTC. Protein product: CASSPIAPTTHNEQFF.

The gene calls are TRBV4-2 and TRBJ2-3; TRBD2 matches at 7 bases. Germline lookup yields CDR1 LGHNA and CDR2 YNFKEQ. The CDR3 consists of 18 residues. J gave up 6 bases and V 4 bases, and 19 bases lay outside the gene matches. The CDR3 coding sequence is TGTGCCAGCAGCCCTACCAACGTATTAGCCCACGGGGGGGATACGCAGTATTTT. It codes for CASSPTNVLAHGGDTQYF.